This T cell receptor (beta chain) was sequenced during a study of CD8 T cells in Susac syndrome. Study context: Among the Susac syndrome patients who underwent sequencing, more than 5 had clinically active disease, while eight of them were in remission.

After extraction with the RNeasy kit, roughly 0.5 to 1 ug of the RNA was reverse transcribed using random hexamers. The TCR beta CDR3 was amplified by immunoSEQ multiplex PCR across 54 Vbeta, 13 Jbeta. MiXCR, applied by TCRdb to the immunoSEQ multiplex PCR reads, yields one record per CDR3 protein. The sample lists roughly 190,000 distinct CDR3 sequences, roughly 94% occurring once. Patients having Susac syndrome satisfied recently defined diagnostic criteria for definite or probable disease. From germline, CDR1 is SGHDT and CDR2 YYEEEE. The trim removed 0 bases at V and 4 bases at J, leaving 8 bases unmatched. This CDR3 contains 17 residues.

Material: CD8+ T cells from PBMCs. The TCR comes from a human donor with Susac syndrome. The rearrangement uses TRBV5-6 and TRBJ2-1, with TRBD1 matching 9 bases. The DNA of the CDR3 is TGTGCCAGCAGCTTGGGCCCGGGACAGGGTACGTACAATGAGCAGTTCTTC. Amino acids: CASSLGPGQGTYNEQFF.